The 10 T cell receptor beta chains in this list originate from one sample, sequenced in a study of response to subunit inactivated influenza vaccine. TCRdb re-derived calls from the RT-PCR reads in MiXCR, one entry per CDR3 protein. Of roughly 570,000 distinct CDR3 sequences listed, roughly 13% are singletons. The source was PBMCs from blood, collected 45 days after vaccination. These receptors all come from a man aged 50 or older who received an inactivated influenza vaccine.

This clonotype was counted between two and nine times. CDR3 nucleotides: TGCAGTGCTAGCAAGGGACAGGGGAGCACCGGGGAGCTGTTTTTT. Translated: CSASKGQGSTGELFF. The J gene is TRBJ2-2, the V gene TRBV20-1, with TRBD1 matching over 10 bases. Trimming took 3 bases from V and 4 from J; bases not matched to a gene: 5. The germline V gene encodes CDR1 DFQATT and CDR2 SNEGSKA (reference sequence). The CDR3 is made up of 15 amino acids.

The chain combines TRBV6-1 with TRBJ2-7; a weak D match, TRBD1 (6 bases). Trimming stripped 3 bases from V and 7 bases from J, with 13 bases between. CDR3 length: 13 residues. The germline V gene encodes CDR1 MNHNS and CDR2 SASEGT. The CDR3 sequence: CASSDPQGREQYF. As DNA, the CDR3 is TGTGCCAGCAGTGATCCACAGGGTAGGGAGCAGTACTTC.

V usage is TRBV4-1 and J usage is TRBJ1-6; D is perhaps TRBD1 (5 bases). Deletions cut 0 bases from V and 5 bases from J, with 8 bases between. CDR1 and CDR2 from the germline V gene are MGHRA and YSYEKL. The CDR3 is 15 amino acids. The CDR3 region has the DNA TGCGCCAGCAGCCAAGACGGGGCTAATAATTCACCCCTCCACTTT. This sequence encodes CASSQDGANNSPLHF.

The rearrangement links TRBV23-1 to TRBJ2-1, with 7 bases lining up with TRBD1. TRBV23-1 is classed as an ORF, of uncertain function. The trim removed 6 bases at V and 0 bases at J, leaving 8 bases unmatched. The CDR3 runs to 16 residues. CDR3 DNA: TGCGCCAGCAGCCCGACAGGGTCGAGCTCCTACAATGAGCAGTTCTTC. It encodes CASSPTGSSSYNEQFF.

This clonotype occurred once. This chain links TRBV10-3 with TRBJ2-1, with TRBD2 identical over 8 bases. Germline-derived CDR1 and CDR2 are ENHRY and SYGVKD. J was trimmed by 2 bases and V by 5 bases; bases with no gene match: 17. The CDR3 runs to 19 residues. CDR3 DNA sequence: TGTGCCATCAGTTTTGTGTCTGTCGGCGGGAGGATACCCTACAATGAGCAGTTCTTC. This codes for CAISFVSVGGRIPYNEQFF.

The chain uses TRBV6-2 or TRBV6-3 and TRBJ2-1, with D perhaps matching TRBD2 (6 bases). This CDR3 is built from 16 residues. The germline V gene has CDR1 MNHEY and CDR2 SVGEGT. V lost 5 bases, J lost 4 bases, and 18 bases lay in between. Written as DNA, the CDR3 is TGTGCCAGCAGTCCCCTTGGCCTAGCGTCTTACAATGAGCAGTTCTTC. Protein: CASSPLGLASYNEQFF.

V and J are TRBV12-3 or TRBV12-4 and TRBJ1-2; the D gene is possibly TRBD1 (5 bases). Trimming shortened V by 6 bases and J by 8 bases, and 16 bases separated the two germline ends. The CDR3 is made up of 13 amino acids. Here the CDR3 reads CASSPDRRGGYTF. CDR3 DNA sequence: TGTGCCAGCAGCCCTGACAGAAGGGGCGGCTACACCTTC.

V usage is TRBV5-1 and J usage is TRBJ2-2, with 7 bases matching TRBD2. Per the germline V gene, CDR1 is SGHRS and CDR2 is YFSETQ. Trimming cost V 0 bases and J 2 bases; bases outside gene matches: 10. This CDR3 spans 18 amino acids. As DNA, the CDR3 is TGCGCCAGCAGCTTGGATCCAGCGGGAAATCCCAACACCGGGGAGCTGTTTTTT. Translating gives CASSLDPAGNPNTGELFF.

This clonotype occurred a few times. This chain links TRBV15 with TRBJ1-4; 8 bases are shared with TRBD1. In germline, CDR1 is LNHNV, CDR2 YYDKDF (reference sequence). The V and J ends lost 5 bases and 2 bases, in that order; junction bases with no gene match: 4. The CDR3 is 15 amino acids. CDR3 amino acids: CATSPRQGTNEKLFF. CDR3 nucleotide sequence: TGTGCCACCAGCCCCCGACAGGGGACTAATGAAAAACTGTTTTTT.

This clonotype was observed a few times. The chain employs TRBV7-2 and TRBJ2-1, with 11 bases lining up with TRBD1. Losses at the gene ends were 2 bases for V and 0 bases for J; bases not matched to a gene: 3. The CDR3 length is 17 residues. The V gene's germline CDR1 is SGHTA and CDR2 FQGNSA. CDR3 bases: TGTGCCAGCAGCTTACAAGGGACAGGGGGCTCCTACAATGAGCAGTTCTTC. Translating it yields CASSLQGTGGSYNEQFF.